These 19 T cell receptor beta chains originate from one sample sequenced in a study of shared clonotypes between healthy human individuals. Produced via immunoSEQ multiplex PCR; TCRdb's table is partial and in-frame only. The sample consists of about 980,000 clones, around three quarters of them appearing once. The sequencing sample was made of memory CD4+ T cells sorted from blood. Subset reported: CD45RA-negative fraction. These receptors were collected from a man younger than 35 in good health.

The V gene is TRBV6-1, the J gene TRBJ2-5, with D possibly being TRBD2 (5 bases). CDR3 length: 15 amino acids. Looked up from germline, CDR1 is MNHNS and CDR2 is SASEGT. V was clipped by 8 bases and J by 5 bases, with 21 bases between them. The chain's CDR3 is CASSGSSRGFETQYF. The CDR3 DNA is TGTGCCAGCTCCGGGTCCAGCCGGGGATTCGAGACCCAGTACTTC.

The CDR3, as DNA: TGCGCCAGCAGCTCTAGCTCCTTTTACAATGAGCAGTTCTTC. Its translation: CASSSSSFYNEQFF. The chain carries TRBV5-1 and TRBJ2-1; a weak D match, TRBD2 (5 bases). CDR1 is SGHRS and CDR2 is YFSETQ in the germline V gene. The CDR3 is 14 amino acids. V shed 3 bases and J shed 4 bases, with 11 bases lying between them.

The gene calls are TRBV25-1 and TRBJ2-1, with a weak D call TRBD2 (7 bases). From germline, CDR1 is MGHDK and CDR2 SYGVNS. CDR3 size: 16 residues. With 7 bases removed from V and 7 bases from J, the gap between germline ends came to 23 bases. The CDR3 DNA reads as TGTGCCAGCACTGCCCCCTTTTGGGGGGGGCGAAATGAGCAGTTCTTC. As protein: CASTAPFWGGRNEQFF.

The chain has TRBV7-9 and TRBJ1-6, with 7 bases identical to TRBD1. Germline assignment: CDR1 SEHNR and CDR2 FQNEAQ (reference sequence). The V gene end was trimmed by 4 bases and the J gene end by 4 bases; junction bases not matched to a gene: 7. The CDR3 is 16 residues long. This CDR3 reads CASSSQGVTYNSPLHF. The CDR3 DNA reads as TGTGCCAGCAGCTCGCAGGGGGTGACATATAATTCACCCCTCCACTTT.

J is TRBJ2-3 and V is TRBV5-1, with unresolved D. The CDR3 length is 15 residues. Germline values: CDR1 SGHRS, CDR2 YFSETQ. Trimming cost V 5 bases and J 1 base, with 14 bases left between them. CDR3: CASRPDSDGTDTQYF. In DNA, the CDR3 is TGCGCCAGCAGGCCTGACTCCGACGGCACAGATACGCAGTATTTT. The full variable domain, in which reference TRBV5-1 and TRBJ2-3 provide the parts outside the CDR3, is KAGVTQTPRYLIKTRGQQVTLSCSPISGHRSVSWYQQTPGQGLQFLFEYFSETQRNKGNFPGRFSGRQFSNSRSEMNVSTLELGDSALYLCASRPDSDGTDTQYFGPGTRLTVL.

This clone was counted a few times. The V and J genes are TRBV27 and TRBJ2-3; TRBD2 matches at 10 bases. The CDR3 is made up of 15 amino acids. Trimming took 3 bases from V and 6 from J; bases not matched to a gene: 6. CDR1 MNHEY and CDR2 SMNVEV come from the germline V gene (reference sequence). The CDR3 DNA reads as TGTGCCAGCAGTTTTAGCGGGGGGCCCATTGATACGCAGTATTTT. Translating gives CASSFSGGPIDTQYF.

The gene calls are TRBV18 and TRBJ1-1; 9 bases align to TRBD1. V was clipped by 3 bases and J by 4 bases; unmatched bases: 3. The germline CDR1 and CDR2 sequences are KGHSH and LQKENI. This CDR3 spans 14 amino acids. CDR3 in DNA: TGTGCCAGCTCACCGTGGACAGGGGTCACTGAAGCTTTCTTT. It encodes CASSPWTGVTEAFF.

V usage is TRBV10-3 and J usage is TRBJ1-1; 7 bases are a match to TRBD1. The CDR3 consists of 15 residues. Germline V gene sequence: CDR1 ENHRY, CDR2 SYGVKD. V lost 10 bases, J lost 0 bases, and 11 bases stayed unmatched. The CDR3 here is CATRTGQALNTEAFF. The CDR3 region has the DNA TGTGCCACCAGGACAGGTCAAGCCTTGAACACTGAAGCTTTCTTT.

The V call is TRBV10-2, the J call TRBJ2-3, with D unresolved. Germline V gene data show CDR1 as WSHSY and CDR2 as SAAADI. V was trimmed by 2 bases and J by 5 bases, leaving 2 bases between them. The CDR3 contains 11 residues. CDR3 protein: CASSEIDTQYF. CDR3 nucleotide sequence: TGCGCCAGCAGTGAGATAGATACGCAGTATTTT.

V and J are TRBV27 and TRBJ1-1, with 8 bases matching TRBD1. J gave up 1 base and V 2 bases, and 3 bases lay outside the gene matches. The CDR3 loop spans 15 amino acids. Germline V CDR1 and CDR2: MNHEY, SMNVEV (reference sequence). CDR3 sequence (DNA): TGTGCCAGCAGTTTACCCGGGACAGGGAACACTGAAGCTTTCTTT. Translation: CASSLPGTGNTEAFF.

The chain employs TRBV4-3 and TRBJ2-7; 11 bases are a match to TRBD2. CDR1 and CDR2 from the germline V gene are LGHNA and YSLEER. The CDR3 is 19 residues long. V was pared by 0 bases and J by 2 bases, with 12 bases of the junction left unmatched. CDR3: CASSQDRPSGRSGAYEQYF. The CDR3 DNA is TGCGCCAGCAGCCAAGATCGGCCTAGCGGGAGGTCCGGGGCCTACGAGCAGTACTTC.

V and J are TRBV30 and TRBJ2-1; D is possibly TRBD2 (5 bases). Germline V lookup: CDR1 GTSNPN, CDR2 SVGIG (reference sequence). The V and J ends lost 2 bases and 9 bases respectively, with 8 bases between them. The CDR3 has 11 amino acids. CDR3 nucleotide sequence: TGTGCCTGGAGTCTAGAGGGTGAGCAGTTCTTC. Protein product: CAWSLEGEQFF.

This chain joins TRBV4-3 and TRBJ2-2; D might be TRBD2 (5 bases). CDR1 is LGHNA, CDR2 YSLEER, per germline. Trimming left V 2 bases short and J 1 base short, with 11 bases between. The CDR3 contains 16 residues. This CDR3 is CASSQQLEVNTGELFF. The CDR3 DNA sequence: TGCGCCAGCAGCCAACAACTAGAAGTGAACACCGGGGAGCTGTTTTTT.

As for this clone: Other nucleotide sequences in the sample specify the same CDR3. This sequence joins TRBV7-2 and TRBJ1-1; D perhaps matches TRBD1 (5 bases). V lost 5 bases to trimming and J lost 0 bases, with 13 bases between them. Germline values: CDR1 SGHTA, CDR2 FQGNSA. The CDR3 has 15 residues. CDR3 DNA: TGTGCCAGCAGCCCACCGGGACGTATGAACACTGAAGCTTTCTTT. This translates into CASSPPGRMNTEAFF.

This clone was counted a few times. The chain employs TRBV5-6 and TRBJ1-4, with a tentative D call TRBD1 (5 bases). The germline V gene has CDR1 SGHDT and CDR2 YYEEEE. The V and J ends lost 4 bases and 8 bases respectively, with 12 bases between them. This CDR3 is 13 amino acids long. CDR3 DNA sequence: TGTGCCAGCAGCCCCATGCAGGGAGAAAAACTGTTTTTT. Protein: CASSPMQGEKLFF.

V usage is TRBV30 and J usage is TRBJ1-5, with no clear D. The CDR3 length is 14 residues. Germline-derived CDR1 and CDR2 are GTSNPN and SVGIG (reference sequence). The V end lost 5 bases, the J end lost 4 bases, and 15 bases lay between the germline ends. CDR3 residues: CAWGPGMGNQPQHF. CDR3 DNA: TGTGCCTGGGGTCCGGGGATGGGAAATCAGCCCCAGCATTTT.

The chain recombines TRBV5-6 with TRBJ1-2; D gene ambiguous. This CDR3 has 14 amino acids. Germline V gives CDR1 SGHDT, CDR2 YYEEEE. V lost 0 bases, J lost 3 bases, and 9 bases lay in between. Written as DNA, the CDR3 is TGTGCCAGCAGCTTGGCCTGGACGGACTATGGCTACACCTTC. Translation gives CASSLAWTDYGYTF.

The chain is built from TRBV2 and TRBJ2-7; a possible D gene is TRBD1 (6 bases). V gave up 6 bases and J gave up 0 bases, with 9 bases separating them. The germline V gene encodes CDR1 SNHLY and CDR2 FYNNEI. There are 13 residues in the CDR3. The CDR3 sequence: CASSRQVSYEQYF. CDR3 sequence (DNA): TGTGCCAGCAGCCGACAGGTCTCCTACGAGCAGTACTTC.

The J gene is TRBJ2-1, the V gene TRBV4-3; no clear D gene. This CDR3 is built from 17 residues. Germline V gene sequence: CDR1 LGHNA, CDR2 YSLEER. Trimming removed 3 bases at V and 6 bases at J, with 21 bases between. The CDR3 loop reads CASSHFIDNSRGNEQFF. The DNA of the CDR3 is TGCGCCAGCAGCCATTTTATCGATAACTCGAGAGGCAATGAGCAGTTCTTC.